Presented here are 10 T cell receptor beta chains from one specimen sequenced in a study of T cells in localized non-small cell lung cancer. The table came from immunoSEQ multiplex PCR; TCRdb's copy has only in-frame clones and leaves some out. The sample carries about 130,000 clones, around 89% recorded once. The sequencing used peripheral blood, collected before any cancer treatment. Every receptor here comes from a female donor aged 60 or older with stage I lung adenocarcinoma.

The chain employs TRBV5-6 and TRBJ2-2; 12 nucleotides match TRBD2. Losses at the gene ends were 3 bases for V and 0 bases for J; bases not matched to a gene: 3. Germline CDR1 reads SGHDT; CDR2 reads YYEEEE. This CDR3 is 17 amino acids long. The CDR3 protein is CASSSGLAGTNTGELFF. The CDR3 nucleotides are TGTGCCAGCAGCTCCGGACTAGCGGGAACGAACACCGGGGAGCTGTTTTTT.

In this sample, this clone turned up once. The V call is TRBV4-1, the J call TRBJ1-1; TRBD1 agrees at 10 bases. CDR3 length: 19 amino acids. V gave up 3 bases and J gave up 0 bases; unmatched junction bases: 13. CDR1 and CDR2 from the germline V gene are MGHRA and YSYEKL. The CDR3 protein is CASSHPHRRQGALNTEAFF. CDR3 nucleotide sequence: TGCGCCAGCAGCCACCCCCATAGGCGACAGGGGGCGCTGAACACTGAAGCTTTCTTT.

The chain recombines TRBV11-2 with TRBJ2-7; 10 bases agree with TRBD1. The CDR3 extends over 15 amino acids. The V and J ends lost 5 bases and 0 bases, in that order; junction bases with no gene match: 4. CDR1 and CDR2 (germline): SGHAT, FQNNGV. The CDR3 DNA reads as TGTGCCAGCAGCCAGACAGGGGGCGTCTCCTACGAGCAGTACTTC. This codes for CASSQTGGVSYEQYF.

This clone was seen a single time. This chain connects TRBV15 to TRBJ1-3; tentatively, D is TRBD1 (5 bases). The CDR3 spans 16 residues. Germline CDR1 is LNHNV and CDR2 is YYDKDF (reference sequence). Trimming stripped 0 bases from V and 2 bases from J, with 11 bases between. The CDR3 here is CATSRDGQGPGNTIYF. CDR3 nucleotide sequence: TGTGCCACCAGCAGAGATGGGCAGGGACCTGGAAACACCATATATTTT.

This clone was counted only a few times. The chain has TRBV14 and TRBJ2-5; no clear D. The CDR3 has 10 amino acids. Trimming shortened V by 1 base and J by 10 bases, and 4 bases separated the two germline ends. Germline CDR1 SGHDN, CDR2 FVKESK. CDR3 nucleotides: TGTGCCAGCAGCCAAGTTGTCCAGTACTTC. Translated: CASSQVVQYF.

The V and J genes are TRBV7-9 and TRBJ2-7; TRBD1 aligns across 7 bases. CDR3 length: 14 amino acids. Trimming at V came to 5 bases and at J to 0 bases, leaving 4 bases not matched to a gene. Germline CDR1 SEHNR, CDR2 FQNEAQ (reference sequence). The CDR3 nucleotides are TGTGCCAGCAGCCCGGACAGGAGCTCCTACGAGCAGTACTTC. Its protein product is CASSPDRSSYEQYF.

This chain links TRBV29-1 with TRBJ2-5, with 9 bases identical to TRBD1. After removal of 7 bases from V and 4 bases from J, the junction contained 10 bases not matched to a gene. This CDR3 has 14 residues. Germline V gives CDR1 SQVTM, CDR2 ANQGSEA. The CDR3 loop reads CSAVPRDRVETQYF. CDR3 sequence (DNA): TGCAGCGCGGTACCCCGGGACAGGGTAGAGACCCAGTACTTC.

The rearrangement uses TRBV7-9 and TRBJ1-4; tentative D call: TRBD1 (5 bases). V shed 2 bases and J shed 8 bases, with 12 bases lying between them. Germline CDR1 SEHNR, CDR2 FQNEAQ (reference sequence). The CDR3 has 14 amino acids. The chain's CDR3 is CASSLQAGLEKLFF. The CDR3, as DNA: TGTGCCAGCAGCTTACAGGCAGGGTTGGAAAAACTGTTTTTT. The full variable domain, in which reference TRBV7-9 and TRBJ1-4 provide the parts outside the CDR3, is DTGVSQNPRHKITKRGQNVTFRCDPISEHNRLYWYRQTLGQGPEFLTYFQNEAQLEKSRLLSDRFSAERPKGSFSTLEIQRTEQGDSAMYLCASSLQAGLEKLFFGSGTQLSVL.

The rearrangement joins TRBV20-1 to TRBJ2-7, with D possibly matching TRBD1 (6 bases). V was shortened by 5 bases and J by 4 bases, with 9 bases between the two germline ends. Germline V gives CDR1 DFQATT, CDR2 SNEGSKA (reference sequence). There are 11 residues in the CDR3. In DNA form, the CDR3 reads TGCAGTGCTGGGACACAGTACGAGCAGTACTTC. Its protein product is CSAGTQYEQYF.

This sequence joins TRBV6-5 and TRBJ2-5; D may correspond to TRBD1 or TRBD2 (5 bases each). Trimming took 1 base from V and 5 from J, leaving 5 bases between them. CDR1 is MNHEY, CDR2 SVGAGI, per germline. The CDR3 sequence is 12 residues long. The CDR3 here is CASSYWGETQYF. Here the CDR3 DNA reads TGTGCCAGCAGTTACTGGGGGGAGACCCAGTACTTC.